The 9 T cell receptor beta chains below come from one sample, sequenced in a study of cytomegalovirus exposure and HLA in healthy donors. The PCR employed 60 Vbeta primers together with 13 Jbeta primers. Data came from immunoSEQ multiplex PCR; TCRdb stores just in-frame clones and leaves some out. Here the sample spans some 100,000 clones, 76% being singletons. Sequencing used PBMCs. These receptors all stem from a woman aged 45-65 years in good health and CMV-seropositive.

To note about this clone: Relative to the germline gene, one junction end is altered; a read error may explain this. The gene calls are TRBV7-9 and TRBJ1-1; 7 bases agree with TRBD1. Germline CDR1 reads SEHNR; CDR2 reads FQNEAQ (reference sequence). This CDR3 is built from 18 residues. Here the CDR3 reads CSSSLRAYLGQTNTEAFF. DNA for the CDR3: TGTTCCAGCAGCTTGCGAGCATATTTGGGACAGACGAACACTGAAGCTTTCTTT. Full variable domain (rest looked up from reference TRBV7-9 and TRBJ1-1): DTGVSQNPRHKITKRGQNVTFRCDPISEHNRLYWYRQTLGQGPEFLTYFQNEAQLEKSRLLSDRFSAERPKGSFSTLEIQRTEQGDSAMYLCSSSLRAYLGQTNTEAFFGQGTRLTVV.

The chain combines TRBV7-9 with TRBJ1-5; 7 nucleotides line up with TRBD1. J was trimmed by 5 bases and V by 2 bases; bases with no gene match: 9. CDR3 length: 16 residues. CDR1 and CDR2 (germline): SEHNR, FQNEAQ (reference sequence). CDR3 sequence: CASSLYSGQVHQPQHF. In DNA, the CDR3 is TGTGCCAGCAGCTTATACTCTGGACAGGTTCATCAGCCCCAGCATTTT. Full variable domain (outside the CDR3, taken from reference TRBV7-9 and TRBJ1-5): DTGVSQNPRHKITKRGQNVTFRCDPISEHNRLYWYRQTLGQGPEFLTYFQNEAQLEKSRLLSDRFSAERPKGSFSTLEIQRTEQGDSAMYLCASSLYSGQVHQPQHFGDGTRLSIL.

The CDR3 region is CASSLGATNTEAFF. For the CDR3, the DNA is TGTGCCAGCAGCTTAGGGGCCACGAACACTGAAGCTTTCTTT. This sequence joins TRBV7-9 and TRBJ1-1; D is unclear. The length of the CDR3 is 14 residues. Germline V gives CDR1 SEHNR, CDR2 FQNEAQ (reference sequence). The V end lost 1 base, the J end lost 1 base, and 7 bases lay between the germline ends.

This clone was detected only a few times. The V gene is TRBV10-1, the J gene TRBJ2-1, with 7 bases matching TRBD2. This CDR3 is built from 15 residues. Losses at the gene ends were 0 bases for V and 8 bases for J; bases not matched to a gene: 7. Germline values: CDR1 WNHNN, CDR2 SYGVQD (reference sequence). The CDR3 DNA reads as TGCGCCAGCAGTGAGTCCCTAGCGGCGGGGGATGAGCAGTTCTTC. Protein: CASSESLAAGDEQFF.

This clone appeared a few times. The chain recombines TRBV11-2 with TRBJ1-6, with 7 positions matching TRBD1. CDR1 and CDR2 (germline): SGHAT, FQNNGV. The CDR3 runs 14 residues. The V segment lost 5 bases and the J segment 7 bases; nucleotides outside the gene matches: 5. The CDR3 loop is CASSRRDRNSPLHF. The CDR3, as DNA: TGTGCCAGCAGCCGTCGGGACAGAAATTCACCCCTCCACTTT. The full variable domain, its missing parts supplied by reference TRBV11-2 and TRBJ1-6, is EAGVAQSPRYKIIEKRQSVAFWCNPISGHATLYWYQQILGQGPKLLIQFQNNGVVDDSQLPKDRFSAERLKGVDSTLKIQPAKLEDSAVYLCASSRRDRNSPLHFGNGTRLTVT.

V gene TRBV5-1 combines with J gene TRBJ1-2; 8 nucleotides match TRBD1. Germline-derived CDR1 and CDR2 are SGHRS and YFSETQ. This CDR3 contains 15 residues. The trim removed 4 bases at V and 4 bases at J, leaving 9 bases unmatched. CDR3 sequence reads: CASSHGTGTFYGYTF. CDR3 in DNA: TGCGCCAGCAGCCACGGGACAGGTACCTTCTATGGCTACACCTTC. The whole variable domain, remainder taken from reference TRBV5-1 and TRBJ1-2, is KAGVTQTPRYLIKTRGQQVTLSCSPISGHRSVSWYQQTPGQGLQFLFEYFSETQRNKGNFPGRFSGRQFSNSRSEMNVSTLELGDSALYLCASSHGTGTFYGYTFGSGTRLTVV.

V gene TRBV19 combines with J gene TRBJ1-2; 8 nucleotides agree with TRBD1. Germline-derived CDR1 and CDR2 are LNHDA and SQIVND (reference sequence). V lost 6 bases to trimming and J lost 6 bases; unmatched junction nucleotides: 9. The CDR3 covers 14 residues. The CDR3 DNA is TGTGCCAGTAGCCCCTGGACAGGGTCGAATGGCTACACCTTC. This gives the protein CASSPWTGSNGYTF.

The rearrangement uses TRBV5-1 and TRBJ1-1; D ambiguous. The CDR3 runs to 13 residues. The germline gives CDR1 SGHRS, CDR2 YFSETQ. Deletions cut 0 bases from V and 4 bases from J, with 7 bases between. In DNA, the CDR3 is TGCGCCAGCAGCTTGGGAGGTAGCACTGAAGCTTTCTTT. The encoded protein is CASSLGGSTEAFF.

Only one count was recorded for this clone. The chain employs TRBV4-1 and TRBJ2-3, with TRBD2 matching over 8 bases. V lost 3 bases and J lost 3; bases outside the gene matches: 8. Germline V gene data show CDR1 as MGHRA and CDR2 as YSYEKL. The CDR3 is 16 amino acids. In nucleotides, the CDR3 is TGCGCCAGCAGCCAGCCACCCGGGGGGGGGACAGATACGCAGTATTTT. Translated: CASSQPPGGGTDTQYF.